The clone carrying this TCR beta chain was observed a handful of times. CDR3 length equals 13 residues. Germline V gene lookup returns CDR1 DFQATT and CDR2 SNEGSKA (reference sequence). With 6 bases removed from V and 3 bases from J, the gap between germline ends came to 12 bases. From 5'RACE with constant-segment primers came TCR alpha and TCR beta cDNA libraries that carried sample barcodes and UMIs. One entry per CDR3 protein results from TCRdb running MiXCR on the 5' RACE reads. The sample carries around 390,000 distinct CDR3 sequences, approximately 16% recorded once. This entry is derived from a study of T-cell memory formation after mild COVID-19. Study information: Clusters were largely donor specific.

J is TRBJ1-5 and V is TRBV20-1; tentatively, D is TRBD1 (5 bases). Sequencing used PBMCs or a T cell subset sorted from them (not recorded which). The source is a man younger than 35 who had mild COVID-19 (a few samples of this study predate the infection). Cell type and time point are not known. The DNA of the CDR3 is TGCAGTGCCGCAGGGCAGAACAATCAGCCCCAGCATTTT. It translates to CSAAGQNNQPQHF.